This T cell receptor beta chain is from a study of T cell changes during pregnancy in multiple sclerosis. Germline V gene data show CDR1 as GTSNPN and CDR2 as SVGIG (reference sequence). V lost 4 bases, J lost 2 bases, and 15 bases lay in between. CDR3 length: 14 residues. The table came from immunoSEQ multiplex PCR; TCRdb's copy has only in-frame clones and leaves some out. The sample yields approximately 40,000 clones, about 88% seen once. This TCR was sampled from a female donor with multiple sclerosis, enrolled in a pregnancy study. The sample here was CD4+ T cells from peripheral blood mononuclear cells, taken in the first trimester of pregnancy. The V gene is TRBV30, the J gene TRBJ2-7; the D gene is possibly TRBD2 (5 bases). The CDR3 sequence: CAWTDPPGTYEQYF. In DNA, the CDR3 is TGTGCCTGGACCGACCCGCCGGGAACCTACGAGCAGTACTTC.